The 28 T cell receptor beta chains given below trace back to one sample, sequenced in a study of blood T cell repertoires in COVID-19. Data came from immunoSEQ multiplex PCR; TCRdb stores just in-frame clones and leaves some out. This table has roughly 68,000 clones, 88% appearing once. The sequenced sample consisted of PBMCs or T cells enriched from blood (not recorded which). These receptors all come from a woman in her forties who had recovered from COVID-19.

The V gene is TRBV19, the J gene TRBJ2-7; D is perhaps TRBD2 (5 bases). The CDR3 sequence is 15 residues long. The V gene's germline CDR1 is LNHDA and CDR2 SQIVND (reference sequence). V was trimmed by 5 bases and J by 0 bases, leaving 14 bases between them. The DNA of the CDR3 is TGTGCCAGTAGTCCTAGCATCGGCAGCTCCTACGAGCAGTACTTC. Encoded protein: CASSPSIGSSYEQYF.

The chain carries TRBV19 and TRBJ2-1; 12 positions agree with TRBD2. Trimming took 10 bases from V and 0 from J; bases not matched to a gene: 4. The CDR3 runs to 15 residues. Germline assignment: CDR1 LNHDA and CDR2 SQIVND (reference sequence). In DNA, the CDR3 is TGTGCCACAAGGACTAGCGGGGTCTCCTACAATGAGCAGTTCTTC. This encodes CATRTSGVSYNEQFF.

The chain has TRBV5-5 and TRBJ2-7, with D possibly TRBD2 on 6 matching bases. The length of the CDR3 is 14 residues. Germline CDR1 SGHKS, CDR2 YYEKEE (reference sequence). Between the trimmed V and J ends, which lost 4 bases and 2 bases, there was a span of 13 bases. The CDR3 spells CASSPDPSAYEQYF. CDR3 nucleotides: TGTGCCAGCAGCCCGGATCCTAGCGCCTACGAGCAGTACTTC. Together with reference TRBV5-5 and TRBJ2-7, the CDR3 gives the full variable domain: DAGVTQSPTHLIKTRGQQVTLRCSPISGHKSVSWYQQVLGQGPQFIFQYYEKEERGRGNFPDRFSARQFPNYSSELNVNALLLGDSALYLCASSPDPSAYEQYFGPGTRLTVT.

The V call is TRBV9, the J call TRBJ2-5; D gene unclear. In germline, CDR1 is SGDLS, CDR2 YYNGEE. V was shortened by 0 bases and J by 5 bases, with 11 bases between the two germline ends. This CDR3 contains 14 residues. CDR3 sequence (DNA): TGTGCCAGCAGCGTAGACGGTCTCAGGGAGACCCAGTACTTC. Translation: CASSVDGLRETQYF.

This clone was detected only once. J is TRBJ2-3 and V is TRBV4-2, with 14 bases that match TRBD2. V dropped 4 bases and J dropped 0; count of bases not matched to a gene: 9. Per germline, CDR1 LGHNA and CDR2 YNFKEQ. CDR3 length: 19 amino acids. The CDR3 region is CASSLSGTSGGASTDTQYF. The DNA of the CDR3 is TGTGCCAGCAGCCTTTCCGGGACTAGCGGGGGAGCTAGCACAGATACGCAGTATTTT.

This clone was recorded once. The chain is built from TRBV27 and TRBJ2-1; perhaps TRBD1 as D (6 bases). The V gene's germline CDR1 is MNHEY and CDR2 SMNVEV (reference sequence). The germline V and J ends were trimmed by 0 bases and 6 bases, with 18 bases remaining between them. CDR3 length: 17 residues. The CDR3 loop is CASSLSILRGSGNEQFF. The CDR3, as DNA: TGTGCCAGCAGTTTATCGATTCTTAGGGGGTCAGGCAATGAGCAGTTCTTC.

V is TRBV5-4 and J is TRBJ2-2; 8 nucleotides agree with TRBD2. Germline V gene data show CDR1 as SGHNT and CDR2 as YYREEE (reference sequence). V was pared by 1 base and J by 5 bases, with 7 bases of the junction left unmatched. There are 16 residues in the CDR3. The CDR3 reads CASSLFGGGRTGELFF. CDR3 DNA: TGTGCCAGCAGCTTGTTTGGCGGGGGGCGAACCGGGGAGCTGTTTTTT.

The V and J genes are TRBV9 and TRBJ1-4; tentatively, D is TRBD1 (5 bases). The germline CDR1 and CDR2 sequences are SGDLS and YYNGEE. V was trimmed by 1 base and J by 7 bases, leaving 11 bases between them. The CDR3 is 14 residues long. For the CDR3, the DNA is TGTGCCAGCAGCGTAACGACAGCTTCTGAAAAACTGTTTTTT. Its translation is CASSVTTASEKLFF.

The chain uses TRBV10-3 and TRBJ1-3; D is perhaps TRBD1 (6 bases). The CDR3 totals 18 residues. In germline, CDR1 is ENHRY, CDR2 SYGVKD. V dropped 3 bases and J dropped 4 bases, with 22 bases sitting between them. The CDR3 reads CAISDLSTRQVSGNTIYF. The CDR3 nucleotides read TGTGCCATCAGTGACCTAAGTACCAGACAGGTTTCAGGAAACACCATATATTTT.

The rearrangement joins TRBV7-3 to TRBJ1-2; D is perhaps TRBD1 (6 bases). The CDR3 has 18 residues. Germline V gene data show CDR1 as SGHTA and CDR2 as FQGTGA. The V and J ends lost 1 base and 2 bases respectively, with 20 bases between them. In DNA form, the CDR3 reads TGTGCCAGCAGCTTAAACGCCCGGACAGTGTCATCCAACTATGGCTACACCTTC. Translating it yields CASSLNARTVSSNYGYTF.

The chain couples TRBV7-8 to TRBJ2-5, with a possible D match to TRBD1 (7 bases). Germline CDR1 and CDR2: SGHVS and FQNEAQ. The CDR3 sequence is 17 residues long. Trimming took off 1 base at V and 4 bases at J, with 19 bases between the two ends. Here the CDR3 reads CASSLVGWQGGGETQYF. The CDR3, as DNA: TGTGCCAGCAGCTTAGTCGGTTGGCAGGGGGGAGGAGAGACCCAGTACTTC.

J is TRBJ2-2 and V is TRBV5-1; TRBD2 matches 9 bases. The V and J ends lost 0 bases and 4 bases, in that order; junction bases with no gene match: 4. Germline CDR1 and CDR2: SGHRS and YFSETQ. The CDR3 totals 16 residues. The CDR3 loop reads CASSLAARGGTGELFF. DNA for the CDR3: TGCGCCAGCAGCTTGGCGGCGCGGGGGGGCACCGGGGAGCTGTTTTTT.

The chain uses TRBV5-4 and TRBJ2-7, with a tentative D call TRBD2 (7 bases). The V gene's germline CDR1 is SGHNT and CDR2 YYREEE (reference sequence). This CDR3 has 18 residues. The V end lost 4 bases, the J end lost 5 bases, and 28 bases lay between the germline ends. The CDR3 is CASSPSVRGGGNFDEQYF. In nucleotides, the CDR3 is TGTGCCAGCAGCCCTTCTGTTCGAGGGGGGGGAAATTTCGACGAGCAGTACTTC.

CDR3 region: CAISAGVENTGELFF. The DNA for the CDR3 is TGTGCCATCAGTGCAGGGGTAGAAAACACCGGGGAGCTGTTTTTT. V gene TRBV10-3 combines with J gene TRBJ2-2; D is perhaps TRBD1 (6 bases). The CDR3 is 15 residues long. V was trimmed by 4 bases and J by 2 bases, leaving 11 bases between them. CDR1 is ENHRY and CDR2 is SYGVKD in the germline V gene.

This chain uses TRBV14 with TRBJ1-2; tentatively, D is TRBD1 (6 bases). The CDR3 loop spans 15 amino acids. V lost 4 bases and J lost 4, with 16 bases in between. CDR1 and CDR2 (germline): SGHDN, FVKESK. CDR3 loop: CASSLRVGGIYGYTF. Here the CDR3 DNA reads TGTGCCAGCAGCCTCCGTGTAGGGGGAATCTATGGCTACACCTTC.

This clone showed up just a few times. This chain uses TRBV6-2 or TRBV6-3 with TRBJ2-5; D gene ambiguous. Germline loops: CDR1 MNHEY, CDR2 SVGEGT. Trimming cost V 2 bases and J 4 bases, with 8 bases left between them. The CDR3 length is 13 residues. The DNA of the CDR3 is TGTGCCAGCAGTTACAGACTTTTAGAGACCCAGTACTTC. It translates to CASSYRLLETQYF.

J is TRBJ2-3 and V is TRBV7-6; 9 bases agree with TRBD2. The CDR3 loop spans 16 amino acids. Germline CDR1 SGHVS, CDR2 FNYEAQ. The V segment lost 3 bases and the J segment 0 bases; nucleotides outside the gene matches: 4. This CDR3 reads CASSFRLAESTDTQYF. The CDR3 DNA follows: TGTGCCAGCAGCTTCCGACTAGCGGAGAGCACAGATACGCAGTATTTT.

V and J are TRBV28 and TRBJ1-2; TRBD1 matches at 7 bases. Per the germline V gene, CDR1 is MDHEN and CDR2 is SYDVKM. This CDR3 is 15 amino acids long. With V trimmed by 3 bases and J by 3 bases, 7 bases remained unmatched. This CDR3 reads CASSFRDRVYYGYTF. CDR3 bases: TGTGCCAGCAGTTTCCGAGACAGGGTCTACTATGGCTACACCTTC.

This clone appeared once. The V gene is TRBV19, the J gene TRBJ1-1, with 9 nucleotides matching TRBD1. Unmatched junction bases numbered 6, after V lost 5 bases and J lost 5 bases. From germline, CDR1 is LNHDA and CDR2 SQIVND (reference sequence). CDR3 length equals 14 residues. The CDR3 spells CASSRRTGETEAFF. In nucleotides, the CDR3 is TGTGCCAGTAGTCGCCGGACAGGGGAGACTGAAGCTTTCTTT.

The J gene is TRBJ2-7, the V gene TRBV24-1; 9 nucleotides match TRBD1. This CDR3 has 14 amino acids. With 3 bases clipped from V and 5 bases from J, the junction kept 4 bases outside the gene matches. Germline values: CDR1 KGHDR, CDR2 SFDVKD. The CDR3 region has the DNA TGTGCCACCAGTGATCTCAGACAGGGGGACGAGCAGTACTTC. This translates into CATSDLRQGDEQYF.

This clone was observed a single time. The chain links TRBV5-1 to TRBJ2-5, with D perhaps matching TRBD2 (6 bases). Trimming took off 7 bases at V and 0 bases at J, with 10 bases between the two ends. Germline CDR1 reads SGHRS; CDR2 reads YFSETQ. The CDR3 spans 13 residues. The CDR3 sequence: CASGGGDQETQYF. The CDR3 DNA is TGCGCCAGCGGTGGAGGGGACCAAGAGACCCAGTACTTC.

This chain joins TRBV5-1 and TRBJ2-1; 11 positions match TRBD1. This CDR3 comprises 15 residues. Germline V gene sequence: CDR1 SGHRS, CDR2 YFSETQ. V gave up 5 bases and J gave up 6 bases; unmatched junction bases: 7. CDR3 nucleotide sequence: TGCGCCAGCAGGGCTCTCGGGACAGGGGGCAATGAGCAGTTCTTC. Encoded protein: CASRALGTGGNEQFF.

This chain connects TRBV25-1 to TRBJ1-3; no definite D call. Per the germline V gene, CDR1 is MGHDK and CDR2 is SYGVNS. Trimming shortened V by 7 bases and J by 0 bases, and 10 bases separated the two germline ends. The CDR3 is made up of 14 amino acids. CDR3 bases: TGTGCCAGCACACCCCAACACTCTGGAAACACCATATATTTT. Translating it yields CASTPQHSGNTIYF.

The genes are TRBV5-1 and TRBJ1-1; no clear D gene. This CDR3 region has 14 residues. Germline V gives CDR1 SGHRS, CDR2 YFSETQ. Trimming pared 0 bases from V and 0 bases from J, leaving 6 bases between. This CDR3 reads CASSLEAMNTEAFF. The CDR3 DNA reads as TGCGCCAGCAGCTTGGAAGCAATGAACACTGAAGCTTTCTTT.

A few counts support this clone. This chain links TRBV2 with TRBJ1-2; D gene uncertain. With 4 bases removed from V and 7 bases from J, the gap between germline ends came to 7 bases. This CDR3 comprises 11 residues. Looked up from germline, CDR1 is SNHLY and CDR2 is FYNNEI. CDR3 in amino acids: CASSGAGGYTF. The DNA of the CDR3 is TGTGCCAGCAGTGGGGCGGGTGGCTACACCTTC. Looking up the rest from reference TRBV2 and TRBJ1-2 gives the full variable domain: EPEVTQTPSHQVTQMGQEVILRCVPISNHLYFYWYRQILGQKVEFLVSFYNNEISEKSEIFDDQFSVERPDGSNFTLKIRSTKLEDSAMYFCASSGAGGYTFGSGTRLTVV.

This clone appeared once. Written as DNA, the CDR3 is TGTGCCAGCACGACAGGGCCTTATGGCTACACCTTC. It yields the protein CASTTGPYGYTF. The chain is built from TRBV19 and TRBJ1-2; TRBD1 matches at 7 bases. V was pared by 9 bases and J by 5 bases, with 6 bases of the junction left unmatched. The CDR3 has 12 amino acids. Germline V CDR1 and CDR2: LNHDA, SQIVND (reference sequence).

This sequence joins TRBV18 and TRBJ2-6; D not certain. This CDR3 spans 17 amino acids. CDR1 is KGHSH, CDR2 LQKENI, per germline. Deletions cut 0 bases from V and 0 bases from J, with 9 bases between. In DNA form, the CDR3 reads TGTGCCAGCTCACCACCGGGCACCATCTCTGGGGCCAACGTCCTGACTTTC. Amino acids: CASSPPGTISGANVLTF.

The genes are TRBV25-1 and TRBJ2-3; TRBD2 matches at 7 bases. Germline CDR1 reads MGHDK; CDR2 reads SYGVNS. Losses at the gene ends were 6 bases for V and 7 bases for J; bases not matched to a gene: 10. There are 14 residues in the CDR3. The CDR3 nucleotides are TGTGCCAGCAGAATGGGCGGGGGTATATATACGCAGTATTTT. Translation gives CASRMGGGIYTQYF.